This T cell receptor beta chain is from a study of T cell responses to AZD1222 COVID-19 vaccine. Germline CDR1 reads ENHRY; CDR2 reads SYGVKD. The CDR3 runs to 14 residues. The junction had 7 bases not matched to a gene; V was cut back by 6 bases and J by 5 bases. General study points: Spike-spanning, vaccine-associated CD4 TCRs were dominant at 160-218 and 743-854.

Method: immunoSEQ multiplex PCR; TCRdb's copy keeps in-frame clones and lacks some. The data contain some 140,000 clones, 70% to 90% of them seen just once; the ten biggest clones take up roughly 5.8%. As concerns this clone: Its antigen is currently unknown.

The TCR comes from an adult in good health. Material: peripheral blood, obtained on day 0 of MenACWY control vaccination. The rearrangement joins TRBV10-3 to TRBJ2-7; 10 bases match TRBD1. The CDR3 DNA follows: TGTGCCATCAGACCCGGGACAGGGGTCCACGAGCAGTACTTC. Amino acids: CAIRPGTGVHEQYF.